This T cell receptor (beta chain) was captured by sequencing in a study of blood T cell repertoires in COVID-19. Study information: Italy, Spain and the United States were the sources of the convalescent and acute COVID-19 samples. PBMCs, B-cell-depleted T cells, or T cells provided the cDNA or gDNA that made up the material.

Germline loops: CDR1 SNHLY, CDR2 FYNNEI. Germline trimming cut 6 bases from V and 2 bases from J; bases unmatched to any gene: 6. The CDR3 has 15 amino acids. Methods used by the authors: Reference gene primer amplification in the assay estimated nucleated cell counts. Sequenced by immunoSEQ multiplex PCR; TCRdb stores in-frame clones only, minus some. That table is the source of V, J and clone size, and D and trimming were worked out from the DNA. The table shows about 160,000 clones, with more than 80% occurring only once. The chain couples TRBV2 to TRBJ2-3; the match to TRBD2 covers 9 bases. This TCR derives from a human donor in a cohort sampled during active COVID-19. The sequenced material came from peripheral blood. CDR3 loop: CASSTGTSPTDTQYF. CDR3 in DNA: TGTGCCAGCAGCACAGGGACTAGCCCCACAGATACGCAGTATTTT.